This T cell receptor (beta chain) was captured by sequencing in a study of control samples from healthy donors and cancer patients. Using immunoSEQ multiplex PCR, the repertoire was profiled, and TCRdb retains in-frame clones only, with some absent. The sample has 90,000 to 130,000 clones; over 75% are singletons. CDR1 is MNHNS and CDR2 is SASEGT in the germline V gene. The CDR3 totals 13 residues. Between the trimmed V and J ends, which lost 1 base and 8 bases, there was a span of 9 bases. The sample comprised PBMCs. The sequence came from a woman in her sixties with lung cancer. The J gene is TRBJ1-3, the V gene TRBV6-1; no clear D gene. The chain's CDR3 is CASSEEDGYTIYF. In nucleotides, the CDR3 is TGTGCCAGCAGTGAAGAAGATGGGTACACCATATATTTT.